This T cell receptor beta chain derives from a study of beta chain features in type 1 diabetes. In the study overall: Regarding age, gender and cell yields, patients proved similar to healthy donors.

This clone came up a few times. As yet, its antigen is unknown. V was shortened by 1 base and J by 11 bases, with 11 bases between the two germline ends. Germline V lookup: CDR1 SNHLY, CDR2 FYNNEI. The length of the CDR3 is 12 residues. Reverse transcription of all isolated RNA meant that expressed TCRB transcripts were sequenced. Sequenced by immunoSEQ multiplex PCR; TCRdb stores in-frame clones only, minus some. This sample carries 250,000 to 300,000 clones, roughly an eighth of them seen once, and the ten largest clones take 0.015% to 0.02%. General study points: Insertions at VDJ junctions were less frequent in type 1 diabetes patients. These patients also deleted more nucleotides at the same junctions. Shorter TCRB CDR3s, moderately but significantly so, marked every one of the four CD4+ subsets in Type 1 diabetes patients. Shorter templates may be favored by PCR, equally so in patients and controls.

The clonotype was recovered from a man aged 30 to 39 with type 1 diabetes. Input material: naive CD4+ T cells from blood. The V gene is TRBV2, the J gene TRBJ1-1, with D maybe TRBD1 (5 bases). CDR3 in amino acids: CASSEEGYKAFF. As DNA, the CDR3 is TGTGCCAGCAGTGAAGAGGGGTATAAGGCTTTCTTT.